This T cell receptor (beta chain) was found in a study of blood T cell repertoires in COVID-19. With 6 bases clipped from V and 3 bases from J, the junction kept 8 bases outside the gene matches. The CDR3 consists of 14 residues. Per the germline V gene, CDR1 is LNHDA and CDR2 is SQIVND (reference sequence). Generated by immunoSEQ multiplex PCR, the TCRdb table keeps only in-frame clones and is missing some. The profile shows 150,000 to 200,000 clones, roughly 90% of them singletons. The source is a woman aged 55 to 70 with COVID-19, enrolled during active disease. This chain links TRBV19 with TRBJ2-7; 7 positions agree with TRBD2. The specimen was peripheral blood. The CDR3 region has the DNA TGTGCCAGTAGGGAAAGGAGGACTAGCTACGAGCAGTACTTC. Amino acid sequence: CASRERRTSYEQYF.